Following are 21 T cell receptor beta chains from one sample sequenced in a study of T cell repertoires in cytomegalovirus infection. MiXCR, run by TCRdb on the reads, gives a single entry per CDR3 protein. The data contain roughly 700,000 distinct CDR3 sequences, around 35% of them seen just once; the ten biggest clones take up 15% to 20%. Antigens of these TCRs are unknown. Sequences were derived from cultured PBMCs, sampled from culture after CMV antigen stimulation. The source is a human donor in good health (CMV status not recorded). Some clones in this sample may be carry-over from other donors' samples.

The chain employs TRBV20-1 and TRBJ2-7; D perhaps matches TRBD2 (6 bases). The CDR3 has 15 residues. The germline CDR1 and CDR2 sequences are DFQATT and SNEGSKA (reference sequence). V lost 0 bases, J lost 4 bases, and 16 bases lay in between. The CDR3 DNA is TGCAGTGCTAGAGATTTTGGGGGAGGCGCGTACGAGCAGTACTTC. It translates to CSARDFGGGAYEQYF.

A few counts support this clonotype. The chain is built from TRBV7-2 and TRBJ2-2; unclear D gene. Trimming pared 2 bases from V and 7 bases from J, leaving 14 bases between. The CDR3 spans 15 residues. Germline assignment: CDR1 SGHTA and CDR2 FQGNSA. CDR3 bases: TGTGCCAGCAGCTTATTTTGGAGTTCGGGCGGGGAGCTGTTTTTT. Protein: CASSLFWSSGGELFF.

This chain uses TRBV28 with TRBJ1-5; D remains ambiguous. The CDR3 covers 15 residues. V was trimmed by 3 bases and J by 2 bases, leaving 11 bases between them. Germline CDR1 MDHEN, CDR2 SYDVKM. The CDR3 here is CASSLEGVGNQPQHF. DNA of the CDR3: TGTGCCAGCAGTTTGGAGGGAGTCGGCAATCAGCCCCAGCATTTT.

The V and J genes are TRBV7-9 and TRBJ2-7; D unclear. Germline V gene lookup returns CDR1 SEHNR and CDR2 FQNEAQ (reference sequence). V was trimmed by 5 bases and J by 0 bases, leaving 11 bases between them. This CDR3 comprises 14 residues. In DNA form, the CDR3 reads TGTGCCAGCAGCCCTACAAGCCTCTCCTACGAGCAGTACTTC. Residues: CASSPTSLSYEQYF. Variable domain in full (rest from reference TRBV7-9 and TRBJ2-7): DTGVSQNPRHKITKRGQNVTFRCDPISEHNRLYWYRQTLGQGPEFLTYFQNEAQLEKSRLLSDRFSAERPKGSFSTLEIQRTEQGDSAMYLCASSPTSLSYEQYFGPGTRLTVT.

The chain joins TRBV12-5 to TRBJ1-5; 10 bases are a match to TRBD1. The ends lost 6 bases at V and 4 bases at J; junction bases unmatched: 6. From germline, CDR1 is LGHNT and CDR2 FRNRAP. The CDR3 sequence is 15 residues long. The CDR3 region is CASGRTGQGNQPQHF. The CDR3 DNA follows: TGTGCTAGTGGACGAACGGGACAGGGGAATCAGCCCCAGCATTTT.

This clonotype was found a few times. The chain recombines TRBV12-3 or TRBV12-4 with TRBJ1-1, with D unresolved. V shed 5 bases and J shed 0 bases, with 13 bases lying between them. The CDR3 runs 15 residues. The DNA for the CDR3 is TGTGCCAGCAGTATTCGACGGTTCATGAACACTGAAGCTTTCTTT. Translating it yields CASSIRRFMNTEAFF.

This clonotype was seen repeatedly, ten times or more. CDR3 region: CASSEGTGLSTEQYF. Here the CDR3 DNA reads TGTGCCAGCAGCGAAGGGACAGGGCTATCTACAGAGCAGTACTTC. V is TRBV7-2 and J is TRBJ2-7; 9 bases line up with TRBD1. Per germline, CDR1 SGHTA and CDR2 FQGNSA. V lost 5 bases and J lost 7; bases outside the gene matches: 12. The CDR3 extends over 15 amino acids. Looking up the rest from reference TRBV7-2 and TRBJ2-7 gives the full variable domain: GAGVSQSPSNKVTEKGKDVELRCDPISGHTALYWYRQSLGQGLEFLIYFQGNSAPDKSGLPSDRFSAERTGGSVSTLTIQRTQQEDSAVYLCASSEGTGLSTEQYFGPGTRLTVT.

The chain employs TRBV2 and TRBJ1-1; 9 nucleotides align to TRBD1. This CDR3 has 14 residues. J was trimmed by 5 bases and V by 10 bases; bases with no gene match: 11. From germline, CDR1 is SNHLY and CDR2 FYNNEI. CDR3 sequence: CATKDRGLGTEAFF. The CDR3 DNA sequence: TGTGCCACGAAGGACAGGGGACTGGGGACTGAAGCTTTCTTT.

This clonotype was found a few times. This rearrangement joins TRBV11-2 to TRBJ2-7; D ambiguous. The CDR3 is 13 residues long. Deletions cut 3 bases from V and 5 bases from J, with 11 bases between. Germline V gene data show CDR1 as SGHAT and CDR2 as FQNNGV. The CDR3 region has the DNA TGTGCCAGCAGCTTTAGGCCGGGCAACGAGCAGTACTTC. Translation: CASSFRPGNEQYF.

The gene calls are TRBV12-3 or TRBV12-4 and TRBJ1-3; the D is unclear. V lost 6 bases and J 2 bases, leaving 11 bases between the germline ends. The CDR3 sequence is 14 residues long. The CDR3 DNA is TGTGCCAGCAGCATACAAGGTCCTGGAAACACCATATATTTT. Protein sequence: CASSIQGPGNTIYF.

V is TRBV12-3 or TRBV12-4 and J is TRBJ2-1, with TRBD2 identical over 11 bases. This CDR3 spans 15 amino acids. Trimming took 5 bases from V and 5 from J; bases not matched to a gene: 5. The CDR3 nucleotides read TGTGCCAGCAGTAAACCGGGACTAGCGGACAATGAGCAGTTCTTC. Its protein is CASSKPGLADNEQFF.

This clonotype has a count of ten or more. V usage is TRBV7-9 and J usage is TRBJ1-4, with 7 bases fitting TRBD1. Germline V gene data show CDR1 as SEHNR and CDR2 as FQNEAQ (reference sequence). The CDR3 extends over 14 amino acids. The V segment lost 4 bases and the J segment 6 bases; nucleotides outside the gene matches: 5. The chain's CDR3 is CASSSTGYDEKLFF. The CDR3 DNA sequence: TGTGCCAGCAGCTCGACAGGGTACGATGAAAAACTGTTTTTT.

The chain joins TRBV5-5 to TRBJ2-2; D uncertain. There are 13 residues in the CDR3. Trimming cost V 3 bases and J 4 bases, with 7 bases left between them. Germline CDR1 reads SGHKS; CDR2 reads YYEKEE (reference sequence). The CDR3 region is CASSWIPTGELFF. The CDR3 DNA reads TGTGCCAGCAGCTGGATACCCACCGGGGAGCTGTTTTTT.

The V and J genes are TRBV5-1 and TRBJ1-1, with D uncertain. Trimming removed 4 bases at V and 0 bases at J, with 16 bases between. Germline-derived CDR1 and CDR2 are SGHRS and YFSETQ. The CDR3 runs to 16 residues. In nucleotides, the CDR3 is TGCGCCAGCAGCCCTGCGTCTCTGGGCATGAACACTGAAGCTTTCTTT. Translation: CASSPASLGMNTEAFF. The variable domain in full, with the rest retrieved from reference TRBV5-1 and TRBJ1-1, is KAGVTQTPRYLIKTRGQQVTLSCSPISGHRSVSWYQQTPGQGLQFLFEYFSETQRNKGNFPGRFSGRQFSNSRSEMNVSTLELGDSALYLCASSPASLGMNTEAFFGQGTRLTVV.

V gene TRBV11-3 combines with J gene TRBJ1-2; the D is unclear. Germline CDR1 reads SGHNT; CDR2 reads YENEEA. This CDR3 comprises 16 residues. V was clipped by 8 bases and J by 1 base, with 20 bases between them. DNA for the CDR3: TGTGCCAGCCTACCGTCCAGAAAGACTAGTAACTATGGCTACACCTTC. The encoded protein is CASLPSRKTSNYGYTF.

The gene calls are TRBV10-3 and TRBJ1-1, with D perhaps matching TRBD1 (5 bases). CDR1 and CDR2 (germline): ENHRY, SYGVKD. The length of the CDR3 is 15 residues. The V end was cut by 0 bases, the J end by 4 bases, with 12 bases between. The CDR3, as DNA: TGTGCCATCAGTGAGTCGGGGGGGGTGCCCACTGAAGCTTTCTTT. Translation gives CAISESGGVPTEAFF.

DNA for the CDR3: TGTGCCAGCAAGGGCGGACGGACTAATGAAAAACTGTTTTTT. Its protein is CASKGGRTNEKLFF. The chain has TRBV7-8 and TRBJ1-4; D is unclear. This CDR3 contains 14 residues. The germline V and J ends were trimmed by 7 bases and 2 bases, with 11 bases remaining between them. From germline, CDR1 is SGHVS and CDR2 FQNEAQ.

This clonotype was detected a few times. The rearrangement uses TRBV18 and TRBJ2-6, with 8 nucleotides matching TRBD1. CDR1 and CDR2 from the germline V gene are KGHSH and LQKENI. The V and J ends lost 4 bases and 1 base, in that order; junction bases with no gene match: 6. This CDR3 is built from 17 residues. CDR3 DNA: TGTGCCAGCTCACAAACCGGGACAGGTTCTGGGGCCAACGTCCTGACTTTC. Its translation: CASSQTGTGSGANVLTF.

The chain combines TRBV11-2 with TRBJ2-1, with 7 bases identical to TRBD1. Looked up from germline, CDR1 is SGHAT and CDR2 is FQNNGV. This CDR3 comprises 15 residues. The V segment lost 3 bases and the J segment 2 bases; nucleotides outside the gene matches: 4. This CDR3 reads CASSLTGFTYNEQFF. The CDR3 DNA is TGTGCCAGCAGCTTGACAGGGTTCACCTACAATGAGCAGTTCTTC.

The chain employs TRBV6-5 and TRBJ1-4; D gene uncertain. Germline V gene data show CDR1 as MNHEY and CDR2 as SVGAGI. V gave up 8 bases and J gave up 7 bases, with 17 bases separating them. CDR3 size: 14 residues. The CDR3 DNA sequence: TGTGCCAGCTCACTAACCTATCCAATTGAAAAACTGTTTTTT. As protein: CASSLTYPIEKLFF.

This rearrangement joins TRBV18 to TRBJ2-1, with D uncertain. The CDR3 totals 13 residues. Germline loops: CDR1 KGHSH, CDR2 LQKENI. The V end was cut by 5 bases, the J end by 9 bases, with 14 bases between. CDR3 nucleotide sequence: TGTGCCAGCTCATCCCTAGACATGGCTGAGCAGTTCTTC. It translates to CASSSLDMAEQFF.